The 29 T cell receptor beta chains below come from one sample, sequenced in a study of T cells after yellow fever vaccination. In TCRdb, the 5' RACE reads were re-called with MiXCR into one record per CDR3 protein. The data contain under 700,000 distinct CDR3 sequences, 17% of them singletons. This sample comprised PBMCs, obtained about 5 days after the first yellow fever vaccination. These receptors were obtained from a man younger than 35 who received the YFV17D yellow fever vaccine.

This clonotype turned up a few times. The chain recombines TRBV12-3 or TRBV12-4 with TRBJ2-3; TRBD2 matches 11 bases. With 5 bases clipped from V and 5 bases from J, the junction kept 3 bases outside the gene matches. The CDR3 totals 14 residues. CDR3 region: CASSGTSGLDTQYF. Written as DNA, the CDR3 is TGTGCCAGCAGTGGGACTAGCGGATTAGATACGCAGTATTTT.

This clonotype has only one observation. The chain couples TRBV6-1 to TRBJ2-7; D gene ambiguous. Between the trimmed V and J ends, which lost 9 bases and 0 bases, there was a span of 12 bases. Germline V CDR1 and CDR2: MNHNS, SASEGT. This CDR3 has 13 amino acids. The DNA for the CDR3 is TGTGCCAGTCTCCACGACAACTCCTACGAGCAGTACTTC. It yields the protein CASLHDNSYEQYF.

The CDR3 region is CATSTGGHLNYEQYF. CDR3 coding DNA: TGTGCCACCAGCACCGGCGGGCATCTCAACTACGAGCAGTACTTC. The chain couples TRBV15 to TRBJ2-7, with D possibly TRBD2 on 5 matching bases. The V end lost 4 bases, the J end lost 3 bases, and 16 bases lay between the germline ends. CDR3 length: 15 residues. The germline V gene has CDR1 LNHNV and CDR2 YYDKDF (reference sequence).

This clonotype was seen only a few times. This chain links TRBV5-1 with TRBJ1-3; 7 nucleotides line up with TRBD1. Germline loops: CDR1 SGHRS, CDR2 YFSETQ. This CDR3 contains 15 residues. The junction had 6 bases not matched to a gene; V was cut back by 5 bases and J by 1 base. CDR3 DNA sequence: TGCGCCAGCAGTGGAGGGGGCCTGTCTGGAAACACCATATATTTT. Encoded protein: CASSGGGLSGNTIYF.

This clonotype appeared a few times. The J gene is TRBJ1-1, the V gene TRBV6-2 or TRBV6-3; 8 positions match TRBD1. CDR3 length: 15 residues. The germline gives CDR1 MNHEY, CDR2 SVGEGT. The junction had 12 bases not matched to a gene; V was cut back by 6 bases and J by 6 bases. The DNA for the CDR3 is TGTGCCAGCAGAGGAACGGGACAGGTGGGTCCTGAAGCTTTCTTT. Residues: CASRGTGQVGPEAFF.

In this sample, this clonotype turned up a few times. The chain links TRBV10-3 to TRBJ1-3; TRBD1 might be the D (6 bases). V lost 5 bases, J lost 2 bases, and 13 bases lay in between. This CDR3 has 15 amino acids. CDR1 and CDR2 (germline): ENHRY, SYGVKD. CDR3 loop: CAISYSRTAGNTIYF. Written as DNA, the CDR3 is TGTGCCATCAGTTATTCCCGGACAGCTGGAAACACCATATATTTT.

The chain uses TRBV7-2 and TRBJ2-3; TRBD2 matches at 8 bases. CDR1 and CDR2 from the germline V gene are SGHTA and FQGNSA. The CDR3 contains 14 residues. J was trimmed by 8 bases and V by 4 bases; bases with no gene match: 8. In nucleotides, the CDR3 is TGTGCCAGCAGCTCGGGGGGGGGCGAAGGTACGCAGTATTTT. Translation gives CASSSGGGEGTQYF.

This clonotype was counted only a few times. The V and J genes are TRBV7-8 and TRBJ1-2, with D hard to call. The ends were cut back, 1 base at V and 6 bases at J, with 21 bases in the middle. CDR3 length: 17 residues. From germline, CDR1 is SGHVS and CDR2 FQNEAQ. CDR3 protein: CASSLGSRERLPDGYTF. CDR3 DNA: TGTGCCAGCAGCTTAGGGTCTAGGGAACGCCTCCCGGATGGCTACACCTTC.

The chain uses TRBV20-1 and TRBJ2-3; TRBD2 matches 12 bases. In germline, CDR1 is DFQATT, CDR2 SNEGSKA (reference sequence). CDR3 length equals 16 residues. With 0 bases clipped from V and 3 bases from J, the junction kept 4 bases outside the gene matches. CDR3 residues: CSARETSGGTTDTQYF. Here the CDR3 DNA reads TGCAGTGCTAGAGAAACTAGCGGGGGGACTACAGATACGCAGTATTTT.

The chain recombines TRBV5-1 with TRBJ1-1; 11 positions match TRBD1. Germline V lookup: CDR1 SGHRS, CDR2 YFSETQ. The CDR3 extends over 14 amino acids. Trimming cost V 0 bases and J 8 bases; bases outside gene matches: 3. The CDR3 loop reads CASSLGTGGLEAFF. As DNA, the CDR3 is TGCGCCAGCAGCTTGGGGACAGGGGGCTTGGAAGCTTTCTTT.

This clonotype has only a few counts. One end of the junction is discordant with germline, which a read error may explain. The V and J genes are TRBV27 and TRBJ1-5; 7 bases match TRBD1. The germline V gene has CDR1 MNHEY and CDR2 SMNVEV (reference sequence). CDR3 length: 17 residues. The DNA of the CDR3 is TGTGCCAGCCAAAACAGGGGTATGGGCCCGGGCAAGCAGCCCCAGCATTTT. Protein product: CASQNRGMGPGKQPQHF.

The chain uses TRBV11-3 and TRBJ1-1; 7 bases line up with TRBD1. Germline lookup yields CDR1 SGHNT and CDR2 YENEEA. The CDR3 is made up of 18 amino acids. V shed 7 bases and J 1 base; nucleotides not matched to a gene: 18. The CDR3 loop reads CASTLRTGGVRWNTEAFF. CDR3 coding DNA: TGTGCCAGCACCCTAAGGACAGGAGGGGTAAGGTGGAACACTGAAGCTTTCTTT.

This chain links TRBV9 with TRBJ1-6; 8 bases are a match to TRBD1. Losses at the gene ends were 1 base for V and 5 bases for J; bases not matched to a gene: 2. Germline loops: CDR1 SGDLS, CDR2 YYNGEE. The CDR3 loop spans 15 amino acids. In nucleotides, the CDR3 is TGTGCCAGCAGCGTACAGGGGGCTGATAATTCACCCCTCCACTTT. It codes for CASSVQGADNSPLHF.

V and J are TRBV6-5 and TRBJ1-1; 8 positions agree with TRBD1. The CDR3 has 14 amino acids. The junction had 1 base not matched to a gene; V was cut back by 0 bases and J by 4 bases. Germline assignment: CDR1 MNHEY and CDR2 SVGAGI. The CDR3 region has the DNA TGTGCCAGCAGTTACTCGGGACAGGCCACTGAAGCTTTCTTT. Its protein product is CASSYSGQATEAFF.

This clonotype was seen ten or more times. The chain is built from TRBV5-1 and TRBJ1-1, with TRBD1 as a possible D gene (5 bases). CDR1 and CDR2 (germline): SGHRS, YFSETQ. Trimming took off 4 bases at V and 8 bases at J, with 9 bases between the two ends. The CDR3 totals 11 residues. CDR3 in DNA: TGCGCCAGCAGCAGCTCAGGGGAAGCTTTCTTT. Residues: CASSSSGEAFF.

This clonotype has a handful of counts. The chain has TRBV24-1 and TRBJ2-1, with unresolved D. Trimming stripped 6 bases from V and 9 bases from J, with 14 bases between. The germline CDR1 and CDR2 sequences are KGHDR and SFDVKD. The CDR3 length is 13 residues. The CDR3 region has the DNA TGTGCCACCAGTCCCGGGCTTACCGGTGAGCAGTTCTTC. Protein: CATSPGLTGEQFF.

This clonotype was observed a few times. CDR3 residues: CAISETSTDTQYF. The CDR3 coding sequence is TGTGCCATCAGTGAGACAAGTACAGATACGCAGTATTTT. The chain couples TRBV10-3 to TRBJ2-3; D gene ambiguous. Trimming pared 2 bases from V and 3 bases from J, leaving 6 bases between. The CDR3 runs 13 residues. Per germline, CDR1 ENHRY and CDR2 SYGVKD.

This clonotype has just a few counts. The chain recombines TRBV27 with TRBJ2-3; D is possibly TRBD2 (7 bases). The CDR3 is 16 residues long. Trimming stripped 4 bases from V and 7 bases from J, with 21 bases between. Looked up from germline, CDR1 is MNHEY and CDR2 is SMNVEV (reference sequence). CDR3 sequence: CASSSQGGGVRNTQYF. In DNA, the CDR3 is TGTGCCAGCAGTTCCCAAGGGGGGGGGGTGCGAAATACGCAGTATTTT.

DNA for the CDR3: TGTGCCACCTTAGACCGCGCCGCTTTCTTT. Its translation is CATLDRAAFF. The chain joins TRBV6-1 to TRBJ1-1, with unresolved D. Trimming cost V 10 bases and J 11 bases, with 14 bases left between them. The germline V gene encodes CDR1 MNHNS and CDR2 SASEGT. The CDR3 is 10 residues long.

The CDR3 region is CASTRTGVNQPQHF. Here the CDR3 DNA reads TGTGCCAGCACAAGAACAGGAGTTAATCAGCCCCAGCATTTT. The gene calls are TRBV12-3 or TRBV12-4 and TRBJ1-5, with D possibly being TRBD1 (5 bases). The CDR3 runs to 14 residues. V lost 7 bases, J lost 4 bases, and 14 bases lay in between.

This clonotype came up a few times. The chain is built from TRBV10-3 and TRBJ2-5; the match to TRBD2 covers 10 bases. CDR3 length: 16 amino acids. The germline CDR1 and CDR2 sequences are ENHRY and SYGVKD. Trimming cost V 3 bases and J 4 bases; bases outside gene matches: 8. CDR3 nucleotides: TGTGCCATCAGTGATCCCCCCGCTAGCGGGGGAGAGACCCAGTACTTC. Its protein is CAISDPPASGGETQYF.

The chain couples TRBV12-3 or TRBV12-4 to TRBJ2-3; 9 bases line up with TRBD1. This CDR3 has 15 residues. V gave up 4 bases and J gave up 2 bases; unmatched junction bases: 4. The CDR3: CASSSGTGYTDTQYF. The DNA of the CDR3 is TGTGCCAGCAGTTCGGGGACAGGGTACACAGATACGCAGTATTTT.

V usage is TRBV9 and J usage is TRBJ1-4; D gene ambiguous. Germline lookup yields CDR1 SGDLS and CDR2 YYNGEE. Trimming pared 3 bases from V and 5 bases from J, leaving 14 bases between. The CDR3 loop spans 15 amino acids. The CDR3 nucleotides read TGTGCCAGCAGCGCCACGGGCCAAGGGAATGAAAAACTGTTTTTT. Translated: CASSATGQGNEKLFF. The complete variable domain, with remaining parts taken from reference TRBV9 and TRBJ1-4, reads DSGVTQTPKHLITATGQRVTLRCSPRSGDLSVYWYQQSLDQGLQFLIQYYNGEERAKGNILERFSAQQFPDLHSELNLSSLELGDSALYFCASSATGQGNEKLFFGSGTQLSVL.

There are a few counts of this clonotype. The chain's CDR3 is CASSFPHNSPLHF. As DNA, the CDR3 is TGTGCCAGCAGTTTCCCACATAATTCACCCCTCCACTTT. The V and J genes are TRBV12-3 or TRBV12-4 and TRBJ1-6; unclear D gene. CDR3 length: 13 amino acids. The germline V and J ends were trimmed by 3 bases and 5 bases, with 5 bases remaining between them.

V usage is TRBV6-2 or TRBV6-3 and J usage is TRBJ1-6, with D tentatively TRBD1 (5 bases). Germline assignment: CDR1 MNHEY and CDR2 SVGEGT. Trimming cost V 5 bases and J 0 bases, with 20 bases left between them. The CDR3 is 19 amino acids. The DNA of the CDR3 is TGTGCCAGCAGTCAAGCCCCCGAGACAGCCAGCTCCTATAATTCACCCCTCCACTTT. As protein: CASSQAPETASSYNSPLHF.

This clonotype was counted between two and nine times. The chain has TRBV25-1 and TRBJ2-3; 7 bases align to TRBD2. Germline V gene lookup returns CDR1 MGHDK and CDR2 SYGVNS. The CDR3 has 12 amino acids. V lost 8 bases to trimming and J lost 4 bases; unmatched junction nucleotides: 3. The CDR3 nucleotides are TGTGCCAGCTTGGGGGGGGCAGATACGCAGTATTTT. Encoded protein: CASLGGADTQYF.

This clonotype was seen a handful of times. The chain recombines TRBV5-4 with TRBJ2-2; TRBD1 matches at 9 bases. Germline loops: CDR1 SGHNT, CDR2 YYREEE (reference sequence). The V and J ends lost 4 bases and 5 bases, in that order; junction bases with no gene match: 3. This CDR3 has 14 amino acids. The CDR3 sequence: CASSRTGVTGELFF. The CDR3 DNA sequence: TGTGCCAGCAGCCGGACAGGGGTGACCGGGGAGCTGTTTTTT.

This clonotype showed up just a few times. The V call is TRBV6-6, the J call TRBJ1-1; no definite D call. The V and J ends lost 11 bases and 7 bases respectively, with 14 bases between them. This CDR3 has 11 amino acids. Germline V gives CDR1 MNHNY, CDR2 SVGAGI (reference sequence). The CDR3 sequence is CAATLLGEAFF. Here the CDR3 DNA reads TGTGCCGCCACTCTTTTGGGTGAAGCTTTCTTT.

This clonotype was detected a few times. This chain uses TRBV7-6 with TRBJ2-5, with 7 bases matching TRBD2. Trimming cost V 4 bases and J 6 bases; bases outside gene matches: 5. Looked up from germline, CDR1 is SGHVS and CDR2 is FNYEAQ. This CDR3 is 13 amino acids long. The CDR3 DNA reads as TGTGCCAGCAGCTCAAGCGGGGCGAAGACCCAGTACTTC. Protein: CASSSSGAKTQYF.